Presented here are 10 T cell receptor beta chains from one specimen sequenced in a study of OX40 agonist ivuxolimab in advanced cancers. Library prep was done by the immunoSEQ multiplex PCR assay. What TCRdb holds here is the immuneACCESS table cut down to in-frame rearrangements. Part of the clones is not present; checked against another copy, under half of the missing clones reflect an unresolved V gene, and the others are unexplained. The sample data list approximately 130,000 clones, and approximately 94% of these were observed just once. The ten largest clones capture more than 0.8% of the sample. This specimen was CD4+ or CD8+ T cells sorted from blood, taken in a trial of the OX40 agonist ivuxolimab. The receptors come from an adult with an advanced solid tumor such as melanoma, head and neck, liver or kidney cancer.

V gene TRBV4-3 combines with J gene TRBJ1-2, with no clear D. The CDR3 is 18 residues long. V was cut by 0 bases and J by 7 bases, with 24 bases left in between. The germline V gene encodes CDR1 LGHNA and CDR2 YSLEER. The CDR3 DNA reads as TGCGCCAGCAGCCAAGATTGGTCGGCCACTTATACTGAGCGTGGCTACACCTTC. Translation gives CASSQDWSATYTERGYTF.

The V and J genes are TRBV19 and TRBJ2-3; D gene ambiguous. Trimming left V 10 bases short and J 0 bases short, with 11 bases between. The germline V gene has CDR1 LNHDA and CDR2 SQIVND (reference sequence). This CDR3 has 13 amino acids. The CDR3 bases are TGTGCCACTATTGACACTAGCACAGATACGCAGTATTTT. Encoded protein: CATIDTSTDTQYF.

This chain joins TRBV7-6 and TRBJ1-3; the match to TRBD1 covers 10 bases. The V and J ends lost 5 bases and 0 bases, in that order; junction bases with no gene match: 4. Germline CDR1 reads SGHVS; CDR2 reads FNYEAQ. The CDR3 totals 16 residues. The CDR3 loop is CASSPGQGRSGNTIYF. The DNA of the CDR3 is TGTGCCAGCAGCCCGGGACAGGGGCGCTCTGGAAACACCATATATTTT.

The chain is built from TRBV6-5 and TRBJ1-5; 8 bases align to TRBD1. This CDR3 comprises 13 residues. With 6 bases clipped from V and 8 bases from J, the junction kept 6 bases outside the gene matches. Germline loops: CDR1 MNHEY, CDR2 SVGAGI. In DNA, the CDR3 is TGTGCCAGCAGAAGGACAGGGTCAGAGCCCCAGCATTTT. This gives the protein CASRRTGSEPQHF.

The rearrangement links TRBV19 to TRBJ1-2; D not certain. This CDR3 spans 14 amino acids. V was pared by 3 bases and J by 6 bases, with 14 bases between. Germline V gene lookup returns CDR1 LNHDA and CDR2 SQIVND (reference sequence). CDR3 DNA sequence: TGTGCCAGTAGTATCCCAAATTGGGAGAATGGCTACACCTTC. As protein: CASSIPNWENGYTF.

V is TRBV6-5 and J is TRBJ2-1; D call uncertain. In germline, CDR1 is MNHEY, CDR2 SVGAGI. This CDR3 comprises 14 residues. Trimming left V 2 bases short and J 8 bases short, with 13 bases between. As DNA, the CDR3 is TGTGCCAGCAGTTACAGGGTTAATCGGGATGAGCAGTTCTTC. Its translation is CASSYRVNRDEQFF.

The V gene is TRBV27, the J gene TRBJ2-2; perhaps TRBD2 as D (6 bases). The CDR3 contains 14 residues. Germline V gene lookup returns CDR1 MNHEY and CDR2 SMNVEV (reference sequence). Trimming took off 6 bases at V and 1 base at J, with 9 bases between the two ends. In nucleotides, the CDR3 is TGTGCCAGCAGGGGACTGCAGAACACCGGGGAGCTGTTTTTT. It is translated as CASRGLQNTGELFF.

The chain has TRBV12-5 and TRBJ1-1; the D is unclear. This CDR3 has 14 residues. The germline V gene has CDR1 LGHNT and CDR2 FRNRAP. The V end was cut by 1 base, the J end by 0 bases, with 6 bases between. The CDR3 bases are TGTGCTAGTGGTTTGGGCCAAGTGAACACTGAAGCTTTCTTT. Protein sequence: CASGLGQVNTEAFF.

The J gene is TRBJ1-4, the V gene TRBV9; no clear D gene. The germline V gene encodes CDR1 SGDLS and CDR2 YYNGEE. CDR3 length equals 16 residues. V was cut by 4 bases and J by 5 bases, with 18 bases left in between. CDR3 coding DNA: TGTGCCAGCAGCCCTCACATAGGAGGGAAAAATGAAAAACTGTTTTTT. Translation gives CASSPHIGGKNEKLFF.

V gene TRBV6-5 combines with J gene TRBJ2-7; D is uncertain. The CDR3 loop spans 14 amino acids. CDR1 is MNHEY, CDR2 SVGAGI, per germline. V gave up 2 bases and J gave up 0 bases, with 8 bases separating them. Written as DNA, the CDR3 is TGTGCCAGCAGTTACCTGGCTAGCTCCTACGAGCAGTACTTC. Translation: CASSYLASSYEQYF.